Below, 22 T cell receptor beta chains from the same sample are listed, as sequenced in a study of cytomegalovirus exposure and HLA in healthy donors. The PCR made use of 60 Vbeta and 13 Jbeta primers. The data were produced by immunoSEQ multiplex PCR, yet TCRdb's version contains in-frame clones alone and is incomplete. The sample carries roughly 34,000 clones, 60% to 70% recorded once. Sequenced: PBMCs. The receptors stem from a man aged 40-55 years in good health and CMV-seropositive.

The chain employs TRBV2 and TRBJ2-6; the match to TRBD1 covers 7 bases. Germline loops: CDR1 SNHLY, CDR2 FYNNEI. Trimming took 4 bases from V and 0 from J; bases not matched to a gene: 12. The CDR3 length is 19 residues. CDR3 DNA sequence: TGTGCCAGCAGTGGCCGACAGGGAGTGAAGAGCTCTGGGGCCAACGTCCTGACTTTC. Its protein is CASSGRQGVKSSGANVLTF.

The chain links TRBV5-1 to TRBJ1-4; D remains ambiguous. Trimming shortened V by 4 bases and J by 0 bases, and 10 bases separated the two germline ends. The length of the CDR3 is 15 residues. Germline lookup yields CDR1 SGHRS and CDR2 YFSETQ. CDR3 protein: CASSLRAATNEKLFF. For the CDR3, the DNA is TGCGCCAGCAGCCTGCGGGCCGCAACTAATGAAAAACTGTTTTTT.

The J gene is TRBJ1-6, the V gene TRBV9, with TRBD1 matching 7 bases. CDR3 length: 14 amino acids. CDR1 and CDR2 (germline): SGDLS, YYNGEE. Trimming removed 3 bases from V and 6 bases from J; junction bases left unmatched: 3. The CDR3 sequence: CASSGQGGNSPLHF. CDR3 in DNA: TGTGCCAGCAGCGGACAGGGAGGTAATTCACCCCTCCACTTT.

The DNA of the CDR3 is TGTGCCAGCAGCTTAACCGGAAAAGCAGGCGTCGAGCAGTACTTC. Translating gives CASSLTGKAGVEQYF. This chain joins TRBV11-3 and TRBJ2-7; no clear D. Germline V lookup: CDR1 SGHNT, CDR2 YENEEA. This CDR3 is built from 15 residues. V was shortened by 2 bases and J by 6 bases, with 17 bases between the two germline ends.

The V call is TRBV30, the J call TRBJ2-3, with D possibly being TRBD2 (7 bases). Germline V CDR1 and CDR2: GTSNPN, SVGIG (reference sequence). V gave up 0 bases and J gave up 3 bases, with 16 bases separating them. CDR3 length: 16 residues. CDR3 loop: CAWSVNPAGATDTQYF. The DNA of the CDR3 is TGTGCCTGGAGTGTAAACCCGGCGGGGGCTACAGATACGCAGTATTTT.

The CDR3 reads CASSIRLAGDHEQFF. The CDR3 DNA sequence: TGTGCCAGTAGTATCCGACTAGCGGGGGACCATGAGCAGTTCTTC. The rearrangement links TRBV19 to TRBJ2-1; 12 positions match TRBD2. Trimming at V came to 3 bases and at J to 8 bases, leaving 5 bases not matched to a gene. Per germline, CDR1 LNHDA and CDR2 SQIVND (reference sequence). The length of the CDR3 is 15 residues. Complete variable domain (other parts from reference TRBV19 and TRBJ2-1): DGGITQSPKYLFRKEGQNVTLSCEQNLNHDAMYWYRQDPGQGLRLIYYSQIVNDFQKGDIAEGYSVSREKKESFPLTVTSAQKNPTAFYLCASSIRLAGDHEQFFGPGTRLTVL.

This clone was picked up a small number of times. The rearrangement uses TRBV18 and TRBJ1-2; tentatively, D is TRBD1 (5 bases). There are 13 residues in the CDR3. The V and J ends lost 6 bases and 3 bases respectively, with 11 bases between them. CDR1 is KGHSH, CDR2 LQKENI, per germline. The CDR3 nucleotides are TGTGCCAGCTCTTCTCAGGGTGACTATGGCTACACCTTC. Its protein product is CASSSQGDYGYTF.

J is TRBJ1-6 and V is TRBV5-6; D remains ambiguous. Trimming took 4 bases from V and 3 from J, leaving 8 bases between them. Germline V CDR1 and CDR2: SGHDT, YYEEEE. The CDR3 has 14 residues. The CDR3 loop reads CASSLDDYNSPLHF. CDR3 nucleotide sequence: TGTGCCAGCAGCCTAGACGACTATAATTCACCCCTCCACTTT.

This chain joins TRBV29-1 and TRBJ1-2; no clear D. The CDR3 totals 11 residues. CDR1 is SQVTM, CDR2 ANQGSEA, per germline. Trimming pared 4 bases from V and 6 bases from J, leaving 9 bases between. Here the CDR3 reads CSVGGLDGYTF. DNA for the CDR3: TGCAGCGTTGGCGGCTTGGATGGCTACACCTTC. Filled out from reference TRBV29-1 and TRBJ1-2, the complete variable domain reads SAVISQKPSRDICQRGTSLTIQCQVDSQVTMMFWYRQQPGQSLTLIATANQGSEATYESGFVIDKFPISRPNLTFSTLTVSNMSPEDSSIYLCSVGGLDGYTFGSGTRLTVV.

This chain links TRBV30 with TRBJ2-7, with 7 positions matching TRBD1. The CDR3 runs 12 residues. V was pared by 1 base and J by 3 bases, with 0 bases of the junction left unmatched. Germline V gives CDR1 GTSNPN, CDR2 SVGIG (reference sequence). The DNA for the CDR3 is TGTGCCTGGAGTGCAGGGGGCTACGAGCAGTACTTC. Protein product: CAWSAGGYEQYF.

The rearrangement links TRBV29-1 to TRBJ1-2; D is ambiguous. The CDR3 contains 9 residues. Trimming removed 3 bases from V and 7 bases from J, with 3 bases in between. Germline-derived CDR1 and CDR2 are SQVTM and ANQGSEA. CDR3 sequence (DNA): TGCAGCGTTGACGGTGGCTACACCTTC. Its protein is CSVDGGYTF.

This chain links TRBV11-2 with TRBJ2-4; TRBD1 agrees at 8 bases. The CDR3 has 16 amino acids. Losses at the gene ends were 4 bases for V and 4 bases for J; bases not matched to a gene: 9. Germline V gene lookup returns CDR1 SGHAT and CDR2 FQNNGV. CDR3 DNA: TGTGCCAGCAGCTCAACTGGACAGGGCCGAAAAAACATTCAGTACTTC. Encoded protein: CASSSTGQGRKNIQYF.

This CDR3 reads CASRRGQGSYEQYF. In nucleotides, the CDR3 is TGTGCCAGCCGTAGGGGACAGGGGTCCTACGAGCAGTACTTC. This chain links TRBV28 with TRBJ2-7; 10 bases are shared with TRBD1. V dropped 8 bases and J dropped 1; count of bases not matched to a gene: 5. CDR1 MDHEN and CDR2 SYDVKM come from the germline V gene. The CDR3 is 14 amino acids.

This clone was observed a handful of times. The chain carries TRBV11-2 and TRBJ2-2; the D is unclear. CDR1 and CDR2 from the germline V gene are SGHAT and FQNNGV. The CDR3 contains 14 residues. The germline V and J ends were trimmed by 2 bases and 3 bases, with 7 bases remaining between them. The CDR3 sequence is CASSLNSDTGELFF. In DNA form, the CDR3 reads TGTGCCAGCAGCTTAAATTCAGACACCGGGGAGCTGTTTTTT.

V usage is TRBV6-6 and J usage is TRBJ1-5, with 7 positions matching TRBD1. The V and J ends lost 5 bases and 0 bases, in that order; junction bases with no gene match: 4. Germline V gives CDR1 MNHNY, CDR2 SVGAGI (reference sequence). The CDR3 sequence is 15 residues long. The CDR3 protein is CASSRDSDSNQPQHF. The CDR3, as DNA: TGTGCCAGCAGTAGGGACAGCGATAGCAATCAGCCCCAGCATTTT.

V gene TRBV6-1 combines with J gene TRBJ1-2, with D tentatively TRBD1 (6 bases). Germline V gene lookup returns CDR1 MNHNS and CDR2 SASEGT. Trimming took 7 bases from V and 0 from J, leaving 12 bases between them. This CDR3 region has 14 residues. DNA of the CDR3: TGTGCCAGCAAATTGGACAGTGCTAACTATGGCTACACCTTC. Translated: CASKLDSANYGYTF.

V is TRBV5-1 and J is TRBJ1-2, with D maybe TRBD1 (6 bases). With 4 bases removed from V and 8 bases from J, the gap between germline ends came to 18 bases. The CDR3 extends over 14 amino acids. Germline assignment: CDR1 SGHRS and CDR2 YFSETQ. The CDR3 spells CASSGSGGARGYTF. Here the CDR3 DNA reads TGCGCCAGCAGCGGGTCGGGGGGCGCGAGAGGCTACACCTTC.

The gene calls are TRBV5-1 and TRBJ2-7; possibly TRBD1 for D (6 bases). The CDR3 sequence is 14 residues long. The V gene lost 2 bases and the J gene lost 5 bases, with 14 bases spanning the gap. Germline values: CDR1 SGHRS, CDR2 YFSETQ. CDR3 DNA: TGCGCCAGCAGCTTCACTGACAGGACAAACGAGCAGTACTTC. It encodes CASSFTDRTNEQYF. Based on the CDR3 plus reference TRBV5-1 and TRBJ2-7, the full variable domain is KAGVTQTPRYLIKTRGQQVTLSCSPISGHRSVSWYQQTPGQGLQFLFEYFSETQRNKGNFPGRFSGRQFSNSRSEMNVSTLELGDSALYLCASSFTDRTNEQYFGPGTRLTVT.

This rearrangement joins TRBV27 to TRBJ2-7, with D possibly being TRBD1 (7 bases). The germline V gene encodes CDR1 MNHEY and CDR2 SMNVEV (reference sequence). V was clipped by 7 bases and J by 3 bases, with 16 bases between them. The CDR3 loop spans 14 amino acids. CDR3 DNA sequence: TGTGCCAGCAAAAGGCAGGGGGGTCGCTACGAGCAGTACTTC. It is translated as CASKRQGGRYEQYF.

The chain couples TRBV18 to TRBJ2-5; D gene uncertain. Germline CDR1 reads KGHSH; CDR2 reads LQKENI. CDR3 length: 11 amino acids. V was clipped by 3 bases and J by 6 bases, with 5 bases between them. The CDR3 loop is CASSPLQTQYF. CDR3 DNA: TGTGCCAGCTCACCTCTCCAGACCCAGTACTTC.

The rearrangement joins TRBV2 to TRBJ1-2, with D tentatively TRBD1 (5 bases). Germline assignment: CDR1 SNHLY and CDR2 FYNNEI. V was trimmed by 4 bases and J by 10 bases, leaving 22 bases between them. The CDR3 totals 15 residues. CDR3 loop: CASSVSRDLSSDYTF. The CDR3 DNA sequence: TGTGCCAGCAGTGTAAGCCGGGACTTAAGCTCCGACTACACCTTC.

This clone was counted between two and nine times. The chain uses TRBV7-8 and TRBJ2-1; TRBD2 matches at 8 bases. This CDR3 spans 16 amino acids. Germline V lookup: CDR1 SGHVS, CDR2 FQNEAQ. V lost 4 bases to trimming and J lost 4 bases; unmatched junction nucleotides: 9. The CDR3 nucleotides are TGTGCCAGCAGCTGGTTAAAGAGCGGGGGATACAATGAGCAGTTCTTC. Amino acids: CASSWLKSGGYNEQFF.